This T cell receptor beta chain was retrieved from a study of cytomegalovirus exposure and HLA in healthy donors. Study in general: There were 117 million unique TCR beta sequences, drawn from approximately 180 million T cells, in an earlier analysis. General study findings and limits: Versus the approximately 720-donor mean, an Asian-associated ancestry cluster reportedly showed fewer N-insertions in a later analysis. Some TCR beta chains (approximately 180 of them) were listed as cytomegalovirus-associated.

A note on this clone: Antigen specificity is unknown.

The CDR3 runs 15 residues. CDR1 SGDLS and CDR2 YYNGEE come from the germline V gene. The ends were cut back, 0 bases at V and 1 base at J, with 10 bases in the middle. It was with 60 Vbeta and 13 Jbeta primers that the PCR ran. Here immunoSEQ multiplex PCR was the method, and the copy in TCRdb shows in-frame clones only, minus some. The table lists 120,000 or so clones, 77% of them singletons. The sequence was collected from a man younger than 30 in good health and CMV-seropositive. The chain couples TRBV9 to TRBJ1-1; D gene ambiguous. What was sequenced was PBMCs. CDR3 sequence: CASSVVHRPNTEAFF. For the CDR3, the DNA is TGTGCCAGCAGCGTAGTGCACAGACCGAACACTGAAGCTTTCTTT.